What follows are 20 T cell receptor beta chains derived from one specimen sequenced in a study of cytomegalovirus exposure and HLA in healthy donors. This PCR relied on a set of 60 Vbeta primers and 13 Jbeta primers. Some clones are missing from TCRdb's copy, which holds only in-frame ones; the method was immunoSEQ multiplex PCR. The sample lists some 160,000 clones, about 80% occurring once. Sequencing was done on a sample of PBMCs. These receptors were collected from a woman aged 45-59 years in good health and CMV-seronegative.

This clone showed up just a few times. V gene TRBV6-5 combines with J gene TRBJ1-5; TRBD1 matches 8 bases. V lost 6 bases and J lost 12; bases outside the gene matches: 7. The CDR3 runs 12 residues. Looked up from germline, CDR1 is MNHEY and CDR2 is SVGAGI. The CDR3 here is CASRGQVDIQHF. CDR3 DNA: TGTGCCAGCAGGGGACAGGTTGATATCCAGCATTTT.

This chain links TRBV30 with TRBJ1-2; possible D gene TRBD1, 5 bases. CDR1 is GTSNPN, CDR2 SVGIG, per germline (reference sequence). Trimming stripped 2 bases from V and 4 bases from J, with 11 bases between. This CDR3 is 13 amino acids long. The DNA of the CDR3 is TGTGCCTGGAGTAAAGGGACTCTCTATGGCTACACCTTC. Amino acid sequence: CAWSKGTLYGYTF.

In this sample, this clone turned up once. The rearrangement links TRBV27 to TRBJ2-3, with D possibly matching TRBD1 (5 bases). The CDR3 totals 19 residues. V was trimmed by 1 base and J by 0 bases, leaving 20 bases between them. Germline lookup yields CDR1 MNHEY and CDR2 SMNVEV (reference sequence). This CDR3 reads CASSLLPPRDSLSTDTQYF. CDR3 coding DNA: TGTGCCAGCAGTTTATTGCCCCCCCGCGACAGTCTTAGCACAGATACGCAGTATTTT.

The rearrangement uses TRBV9 and TRBJ2-3; D unclear. Trimming removed 0 bases from V and 3 bases from J, with 5 bases in between. This CDR3 has 13 residues. The germline V gene encodes CDR1 SGDLS and CDR2 YYNGEE. CDR3 residues: CASSVGQTDTQYF. The CDR3 DNA sequence: TGTGCCAGCAGCGTAGGACAAACAGATACGCAGTATTTT.

The chain recombines TRBV4-3 with TRBJ2-1, with D tentatively TRBD1 (5 bases). Trimming cost V 0 bases and J 8 bases, with 14 bases left between them. Germline CDR1 LGHNA, CDR2 YSLEER. CDR3 size: 15 residues. The CDR3 reads CASSQEIGALDEQFF. DNA of the CDR3: TGCGCCAGCAGCCAAGAGATAGGGGCCTTAGATGAGCAGTTCTTC.

CDR3 sequence: CASSPPADTQYF. The CDR3 bases are TGTGCCAGCAGCCCCCCGGCAGATACGCAGTATTTT. The chain combines TRBV7-9 with TRBJ2-3; D not resolved. This CDR3 has 12 amino acids. The germline V and J ends were trimmed by 5 bases and 4 bases, with 7 bases remaining between them. Germline V lookup: CDR1 SEHNR, CDR2 FQNEAQ (reference sequence).

The DNA of the CDR3 is TGTGCCAGCAGTGGGAGGGCATGGAGGAACACTGAAGCTTTCTTT. This translates into CASSGRAWRNTEAFF. The gene calls are TRBV6-1 and TRBJ1-1, with no clear D. The CDR3 loop spans 15 amino acids. Trimming stripped 4 bases from V and 1 base from J, with 13 bases between. The V gene's germline CDR1 is MNHNS and CDR2 SASEGT.

This clone was seen only a few times. The chain uses TRBV6-1 and TRBJ1-3, with 9 bases that match TRBD1. V was clipped by 8 bases and J by 1 base; unmatched bases: 3. CDR3 length equals 14 residues. Germline V gives CDR1 MNHNS, CDR2 SASEGT. CDR3 in amino acids: CASYGQGSGNTIYF. The CDR3 DNA follows: TGTGCCAGCTATGGACAGGGGTCTGGAAACACCATATATTTT.

The rearrangement links TRBV7-2 to TRBJ1-4, with D maybe TRBD1 (5 bases). Germline V gene lookup returns CDR1 SGHTA and CDR2 FQGNSA. The ends were cut back, 5 bases at V and 7 bases at J, with 20 bases in the middle. The CDR3 is 16 residues long. The CDR3 spells CASSGLAGLTSEKLFF. The CDR3 DNA is TGTGCCAGCAGCGGGTTGGCGGGGCTTACAAGTGAAAAACTGTTTTTT.

The V call is TRBV13, the J call TRBJ2-2; D is uncertain. The CDR3 has 17 residues. Trimming stripped 7 bases from V and 1 base from J, with 19 bases between. The V gene's germline CDR1 is PRHDT and CDR2 FYEKMQ (reference sequence). The CDR3 region is CASTFVSSLVNTGELFF. DNA of the CDR3: TGTGCCAGCACGTTTGTTTCATCATTAGTGAACACCGGGGAGCTGTTTTTT.

This clone has just a few counts. This chain uses TRBV18 with TRBJ2-2; 7 bases are shared with TRBD1. Per the germline V gene, CDR1 is KGHSH and CDR2 is LQKENI. With 1 base clipped from V and 1 base from J, the junction kept 0 bases outside the gene matches. This CDR3 comprises 15 residues. The CDR3 here is CASSPRTGNTGELFF. DNA for the CDR3: TGTGCCAGCTCACCACGGACAGGGAACACCGGGGAGCTGTTTTTT.

This chain joins TRBV10-2 and TRBJ2-1, with 13 bases aligning to TRBD2. The CDR3 covers 17 residues. Germline loops: CDR1 WSHSY, CDR2 SAAADI. With V trimmed by 3 bases and J by 7 bases, 9 bases remained unmatched. In DNA form, the CDR3 reads TGCGCCAGCAGTGACTTCAGGACTAGCGGGAGCGGGAATGAGCAGTTCTTC. Its translation is CASSDFRTSGSGNEQFF.

This clone was detected once. The genes are TRBV2 and TRBJ2-7; D perhaps matches TRBD2 (6 bases). V was cut by 4 bases and J by 2 bases, with 12 bases left in between. This CDR3 region has 14 residues. CDR1 and CDR2 from the germline V gene are SNHLY and FYNNEI. CDR3 residues: CASSAEGATYEQYF. The CDR3 DNA follows: TGTGCCAGCAGTGCGGAGGGAGCCACCTACGAGCAGTACTTC.

The chain has TRBV7-2 and TRBJ2-1, with 7 bases lining up with TRBD2. This CDR3 has 16 residues. V dropped 5 bases and J dropped 3; count of bases not matched to a gene: 10. The V gene's germline CDR1 is SGHTA and CDR2 FQGNSA. Here the CDR3 reads CASSQITGGYYNEQFF. CDR3 nucleotides: TGTGCCAGCAGCCAGATTACGGGGGGTTACTACAATGAGCAGTTCTTC.

The CDR3 coding sequence is TGTGCCTGGGCGAAGGGGGTCTCCTACAATGAGCAGTTCTTC. Translating it yields CAWAKGVSYNEQFF. The V and J genes are TRBV30 and TRBJ2-1, with TRBD1 as a possible D gene (6 bases). The CDR3 covers 14 residues. Per the germline V gene, CDR1 is GTSNPN and CDR2 is SVGIG (reference sequence). The germline V and J ends were trimmed by 5 bases and 0 bases, with 11 bases remaining between them.

The chain has TRBV15 and TRBJ2-3; the match to TRBD2 covers 9 bases. J gave up 5 bases and V 6 bases, and 9 bases lay outside the gene matches. Per the germline V gene, CDR1 is LNHNV and CDR2 is YYDKDF (reference sequence). This CDR3 region has 15 residues. The chain's CDR3 is CATSQRGDAGDTQYF. The CDR3 DNA sequence: TGTGCCACCAGTCAGCGGGGGGACGCCGGAGATACGCAGTATTTT.

The rearrangement links TRBV7-2 to TRBJ2-1, with a possible D match to TRBD2 (5 bases). V lost 3 bases and J 4 bases, leaving 10 bases between the germline ends. Germline CDR1 is SGHTA and CDR2 is FQGNSA. The CDR3 has 14 residues. CDR3 region: CASSLAGGYNEQFF. CDR3 nucleotides: TGTGCCAGCAGCTTGGCGGGTGGATACAATGAGCAGTTCTTC.

The chain uses TRBV28 and TRBJ2-7; D gene unclear. CDR3 length equals 13 residues. In germline, CDR1 is MDHEN, CDR2 SYDVKM. The V end was cut by 2 bases, the J end by 4 bases, with 9 bases between. The CDR3 reads CASSLEVAYEQYF. The CDR3 bases are TGTGCCAGCAGTTTAGAGGTCGCGTACGAGCAGTACTTC.

The gene calls are TRBV4-1 and TRBJ2-1; D possibly corresponds to TRBD2 (5 bases). The CDR3 has 16 residues. V was pared by 0 bases and J by 7 bases, with 16 bases between. Germline CDR1 reads MGHRA; CDR2 reads YSYEKL. CDR3 DNA sequence: TGCGCCAGCAGCCAAGATTGGGTGGGAGCTGCGAATGAGCAGTTCTTC. Residues: CASSQDWVGAANEQFF.

This clone has only one observation. The V and J genes are TRBV5-6 and TRBJ2-1; 8 bases match TRBD2. The CDR3 spans 15 residues. V was pared by 2 bases and J by 8 bases, with 9 bases of the junction left unmatched. CDR1 and CDR2 from the germline V gene are SGHDT and YYEEEE. Here the CDR3 DNA reads TGTGCCAGCAGCTTTACGACTAGCGTAGTCCATGAGCAGTTCTTC. Residues: CASSFTTSVVHEQFF.